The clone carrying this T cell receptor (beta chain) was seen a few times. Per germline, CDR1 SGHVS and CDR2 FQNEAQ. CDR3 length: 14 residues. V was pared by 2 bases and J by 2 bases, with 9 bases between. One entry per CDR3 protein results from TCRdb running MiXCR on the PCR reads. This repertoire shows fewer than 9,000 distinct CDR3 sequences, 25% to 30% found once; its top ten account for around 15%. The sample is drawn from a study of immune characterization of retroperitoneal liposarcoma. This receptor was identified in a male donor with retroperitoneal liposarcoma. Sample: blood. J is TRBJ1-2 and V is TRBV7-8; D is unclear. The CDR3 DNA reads TGTGCCAGCAGCTTATGGGGAGAAAACTATGGCTACACCTTC. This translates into CASSLWGENYGYTF.